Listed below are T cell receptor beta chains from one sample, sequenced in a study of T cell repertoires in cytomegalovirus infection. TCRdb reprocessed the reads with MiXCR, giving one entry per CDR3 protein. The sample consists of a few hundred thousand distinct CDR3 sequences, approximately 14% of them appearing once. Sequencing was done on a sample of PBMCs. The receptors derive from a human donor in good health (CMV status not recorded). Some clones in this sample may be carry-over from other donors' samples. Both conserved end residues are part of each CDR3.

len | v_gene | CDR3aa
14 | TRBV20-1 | CSARDVLGLNEQYF
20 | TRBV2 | CASTYGANGFWPSEDSPLHF
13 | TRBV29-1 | CSALGGLDTEAFF
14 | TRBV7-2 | CASSKGLGGDTQYF
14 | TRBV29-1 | CSVGGQGKTDTQYF
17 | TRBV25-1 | CASSESVKGRLEYGYTF
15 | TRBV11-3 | CASSLDLGGNNEQFF
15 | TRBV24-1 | CATLPRDRPYNEQFF
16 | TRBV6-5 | CASSFWTGLGDYGYTF
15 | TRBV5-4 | CASSAEGLVTGELFF
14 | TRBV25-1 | CASSDRGMNTEAFF
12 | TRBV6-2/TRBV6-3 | CASRDADREMVF
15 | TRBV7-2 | CASSLIGASYNEQFF
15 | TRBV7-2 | CASSLWEGLQETQYF
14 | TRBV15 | CATSLTDDNQPQHF